This T cell receptor beta chain was found in a study of beta chain features in type 1 diabetes. Study-wide results and caveats: For Type 1 diabetes patients, all four CD4+ subsets carried TCRB CDR3s that were moderately but significantly shorter.

Comment on this clone: Its antigen is unidentified.

Reverse transcription of all isolated RNA meant that expressed TCRB transcripts were sequenced. Some clones are missing from TCRdb's copy, which holds only in-frame ones; the method was immunoSEQ multiplex PCR. This sample has roughly 230,000 clones; about 11% occur once, and the top ten carry around 0.017%. The sample was naive CD4+ T cells from blood. The TCR was taken from a man aged 25-40 years with type 1 diabetes.

The CDR3 DNA sequence: TGTGCCAGCGGAGACTACAATGAGCAGTTCTTC. The encoded protein is CASGDYNEQFF. The chain carries TRBV2 and TRBJ2-1; D gene uncertain. Germline values: CDR1 SNHLY, CDR2 FYNNEI. Trimming stripped 8 bases from V and 3 bases from J, with 5 bases between. This CDR3 is built from 11 residues.